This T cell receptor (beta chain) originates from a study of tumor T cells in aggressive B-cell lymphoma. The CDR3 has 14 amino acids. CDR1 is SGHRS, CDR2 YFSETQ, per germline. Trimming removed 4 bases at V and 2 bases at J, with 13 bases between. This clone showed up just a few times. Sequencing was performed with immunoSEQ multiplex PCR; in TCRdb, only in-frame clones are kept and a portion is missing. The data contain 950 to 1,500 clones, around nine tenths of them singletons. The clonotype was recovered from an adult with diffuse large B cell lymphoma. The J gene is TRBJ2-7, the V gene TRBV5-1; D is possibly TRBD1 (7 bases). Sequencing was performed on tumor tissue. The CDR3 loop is CASSPQGGPYEQYF. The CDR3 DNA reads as TGCGCCAGCAGCCCTCAGGGGGGCCCCTACGAGCAGTACTTC.